These 26 T cell receptor beta chains share one sample of origin, sequenced in a study of cytomegalovirus exposure and HLA in healthy donors listed by TCRdb under 2017. To prepare the library, the immunoSEQ multiplex PCR assay was applied. For the multiplex PCR, a mixture combining 60 forward primers for TCR Vbeta segments and 13 reverse primers for TCR Jbeta segments was used. Not all clones reach the TCRdb copy of this immuneACCESS table, which keeps in-frame sequences only. Checked studies attribute under half of the gap to unresolved V genes and leave the rest unexplained. The sample contains about 31,000 clones, more than 75% of them found a single time. Clones ranked in the top ten supply approximately 2.6% of the sample. What was sequenced was PBMCs. The source is a boy aged 10-17 years in good health and CMV-seronegative.

This sequence joins TRBV6-5 and TRBJ1-5; no firm D call. Germline CDR1 and CDR2: MNHEY and SVGAGI. This CDR3 is built from 15 residues. With 0 bases removed from V and 1 base from J, the gap between germline ends came to 7 bases. DNA for the CDR3: TGTGCCAGCAGTTACTCGGCGGAAAGCAATCAGCCCCAGCATTTT. Protein sequence: CASSYSAESNQPQHF.

The count of this clone is one. The rearrangement uses TRBV7-6 and TRBJ2-5; 9 bases map to TRBD2. CDR3 size: 18 residues. Germline V gene lookup returns CDR1 SGHVS and CDR2 FNYEAQ. Trimming took 1 base from V and 3 from J; bases not matched to a gene: 12. The CDR3 is CASSLGPSGVGGEETQYF. As DNA, the CDR3 is TGTGCCAGCAGCTTAGGCCCTAGCGGGGTCGGCGGGGAAGAGACCCAGTACTTC.

The chain combines TRBV6-5 with TRBJ1-1; TRBD1 agrees at 7 bases. Germline V CDR1 and CDR2: MNHEY, SVGAGI. This CDR3 comprises 15 residues. Trimming removed 7 bases from V and 5 bases from J; junction bases left unmatched: 13. The DNA of the CDR3 is TGTGCCAGCACCACGGCCAGGGGGGCTTGGACTGAAGCTTTCTTT. Translated, it gives CASTTARGAWTEAFF.

This chain uses TRBV14 with TRBJ1-1, with a tentative D call TRBD1 (5 bases). This CDR3 contains 11 residues. V was shortened by 11 bases and J by 5 bases, with 12 bases between the two germline ends. Germline lookup yields CDR1 SGHDN and CDR2 FVKESK. CDR3 amino acids: CAVTGETEAFF. For the CDR3, the DNA is TGTGCCGTTACAGGTGAGACTGAAGCTTTCTTT.

The chain recombines TRBV6-5 with TRBJ1-1; D is undetermined. Germline values: CDR1 MNHEY, CDR2 SVGAGI. This CDR3 is built from 13 residues. The V gene lost 8 bases and the J gene lost 2 bases, with 12 bases spanning the gap. The CDR3 protein is CASRQVVNTEAFF. CDR3 sequence (DNA): TGTGCCAGCCGACAAGTAGTTAACACTGAAGCTTTCTTT.

This clone was detected a few times. The chain links TRBV4-1 to TRBJ2-7, with 7 bases that match TRBD1. V lost 0 bases to trimming and J lost 3 bases; unmatched junction nucleotides: 5. Germline V gene sequence: CDR1 MGHRA, CDR2 YSYEKL. The CDR3 loop spans 15 amino acids. CDR3 in amino acids: CASSQERQGSYEQYF. The CDR3 DNA sequence: TGCGCCAGCAGCCAAGAGAGACAGGGAAGCTACGAGCAGTACTTC.

V usage is TRBV7-9 and J usage is TRBJ1-1, with TRBD1 identical over 7 bases. The junction had 4 bases not matched to a gene; V was cut back by 5 bases and J by 7 bases. This CDR3 contains 12 residues. Germline CDR1 is SEHNR and CDR2 is FQNEAQ (reference sequence). CDR3 sequence reads: CASSHWDSEAFF. CDR3 sequence (DNA): TGTGCCAGCAGCCACTGGGACAGTGAAGCTTTCTTT.

This chain links TRBV19 with TRBJ2-3; TRBD2 might be the D (5 bases). Germline assignment: CDR1 LNHDA and CDR2 SQIVND (reference sequence). Trimming pared 3 bases from V and 5 bases from J, leaving 18 bases between. This CDR3 has 16 residues. This CDR3 is CASSIKGGPSGDTQYF. In DNA, the CDR3 is TGTGCCAGTAGTATTAAGGGCGGGCCATCCGGAGATACGCAGTATTTT.

The chain carries TRBV30 and TRBJ1-4; TRBD1 aligns across 8 bases. V shed 7 bases and J 7 bases; nucleotides not matched to a gene: 11. Looked up from germline, CDR1 is GTSNPN and CDR2 is SVGIG (reference sequence). The CDR3 loop spans 14 amino acids. DNA for the CDR3: TGTGCCTTCCAGACAGGGGACTTAGGTGAAAAACTGTTTTTT. Translated: CAFQTGDLGEKLFF.

This clone came up once. The J gene is TRBJ2-7, the V gene TRBV5-1; D gene uncertain. Germline lookup yields CDR1 SGHRS and CDR2 YFSETQ. The CDR3 has 13 amino acids. Trimming took off 4 bases at V and 1 base at J, with 9 bases between the two ends. The CDR3 bases are TGCGCCAGCAGCATCGACAAGTCCTACGAGCAGTACTTC. Amino acids: CASSIDKSYEQYF.

The DNA for the CDR3 is TGTGCCAGCCGCCCCGGACTAGCGGGTGAGACCCAGTACTTC. Protein product: CASRPGLAGETQYF. This rearrangement joins TRBV11-2 to TRBJ2-5; TRBD2 matches 11 bases. The trim removed 8 bases at V and 5 bases at J, leaving 7 bases unmatched. This CDR3 comprises 14 residues. Germline-derived CDR1 and CDR2 are SGHAT and FQNNGV.

This clone was seen only a few times. J is TRBJ1-1 and V is TRBV27, with a tentative D call TRBD1 (6 bases). This CDR3 spans 13 amino acids. Germline CDR1 MNHEY, CDR2 SMNVEV (reference sequence). V shed 4 bases and J shed 1 base, with 7 bases lying between them. For the CDR3, the DNA is TGTGCCAGCAGTTGGACAGAGAACACTGAAGCTTTCTTT. Translation: CASSWTENTEAFF.

In its sample, this clone was seen a few times. The gene calls are TRBV5-4 and TRBJ1-2; D is perhaps TRBD1 (6 bases). The CDR3 has 16 amino acids. Trimming cost V 4 bases and J 0 bases, with 16 bases left between them. The germline V gene encodes CDR1 SGHNT and CDR2 YYREEE (reference sequence). The CDR3 here is CASSPTTGRSNYGYTF. The DNA of the CDR3 is TGTGCCAGCAGCCCAACTACAGGGCGATCTAACTATGGCTACACCTTC.

The chain joins TRBV6-1 to TRBJ1-2, with TRBD1 as a possible D gene (6 bases). From germline, CDR1 is MNHNS and CDR2 SASEGT. The CDR3 length is 14 residues. The V and J ends lost 5 bases and 0 bases respectively, with 10 bases between them. CDR3 sequence: CASSTGTTNYGYTF. The CDR3 coding sequence is TGTGCCAGCAGTACTGGGACAACTAACTATGGCTACACCTTC.

The rearrangement links TRBV10-1 to TRBJ2-2; 7 bases are shared with TRBD1. From germline, CDR1 is WNHNN and CDR2 SYGVQD (reference sequence). V was clipped by 3 bases and J by 3 bases; unmatched bases: 4. The CDR3 spans 15 residues. This chain's CDR3 is CASSELTGHTGELFF. In DNA, the CDR3 is TGCGCCAGCAGTGAACTGACAGGGCACACCGGGGAGCTGTTTTTT.

This sequence joins TRBV5-1 and TRBJ1-2; 9 bases are a match to TRBD1. CDR3 size: 14 residues. Trimming at V came to 1 base and at J to 5 bases, leaving 3 bases not matched to a gene. Germline CDR1 SGHRS, CDR2 YFSETQ. DNA of the CDR3: TGCGCCAGCAGCTTGTCCGGGACAGGGTATGGCTACACCTTC. Translating gives CASSLSGTGYGYTF. The full variable domain, completed using reference TRBV5-1 and TRBJ1-2, is KAGVTQTPRYLIKTRGQQVTLSCSPISGHRSVSWYQQTPGQGLQFLFEYFSETQRNKGNFPGRFSGRQFSNSRSEMNVSTLELGDSALYLCASSLSGTGYGYTFGSGTRLTVV.

This chain links TRBV5-5 with TRBJ1-4, with D unresolved. The CDR3 consists of 14 residues. Trimming removed 6 bases at V and 8 bases at J, with 17 bases between. Germline V gene sequence: CDR1 SGHKS, CDR2 YYEKEE (reference sequence). Here the CDR3 reads CASTSGDLVEKLFF. CDR3 coding DNA: TGTGCCAGCACCTCGGGTGATTTGGTCGAAAAACTGTTTTTT.

The V gene is TRBV4-1, the J gene TRBJ2-1; D is unresolved. The CDR3 spans 16 residues. In germline, CDR1 is MGHRA, CDR2 YSYEKL. Deletions cut 1 base from V and 2 bases from J, with 12 bases between. The CDR3 is CASSQVDNPTYNEQFF. CDR3 bases: TGCGCCAGCAGCCAAGTCGACAATCCCACCTACAATGAGCAGTTCTTC.

This rearrangement joins TRBV7-8 to TRBJ2-2; 7 bases agree with TRBD1. CDR1 is SGHVS, CDR2 FQNEAQ, per germline. CDR3 length: 16 amino acids. V trimming: 5 bases; J trimming: 4 bases; junction bases outside the gene matches: 10. The CDR3 sequence: CASSPRQGKVTGELFF. The DNA of the CDR3 is TGTGCCAGCAGCCCCCGACAGGGCAAAGTCACCGGGGAGCTGTTTTTT. The full variable domain, in which reference TRBV7-8 and TRBJ2-2 provide the parts outside the CDR3, is GAGVSQSPRYKVAKRGQDVALRCDPISGHVSLFWYQQALGQGPEFLTYFQNEAQLDKSGLPSDRFFAERPEGSVSTLKIQRTQQEDSAVYLCASSPRQGKVTGELFFGEGSRLTVL.

The chain couples TRBV19 to TRBJ2-7, with 11 bases aligning to TRBD1. CDR1 LNHDA and CDR2 SQIVND come from the germline V gene (reference sequence). The CDR3 runs to 13 residues. The junction had 1 base not matched to a gene; V was cut back by 7 bases and J by 2 bases. CDR3 region: CASTGQGAYEQYF. DNA of the CDR3: TGTGCCAGTACGGGACAGGGGGCCTACGAGCAGTACTTC.

This clone was detected once. The chain employs TRBV18 and TRBJ1-2, with TRBD1 matching over 9 bases. CDR1 is KGHSH, CDR2 LQKENI, per germline. This CDR3 is 14 amino acids long. The trim removed 3 bases at V and 6 bases at J, leaving 5 bases unmatched. The CDR3 nucleotides read TGTGCCAGCTCACCTTCGGACAGGGGAGATGGCTACACCTTC. Its translation: CASSPSDRGDGYTF.

This clone was picked up a small number of times. The chain couples TRBV29-1 to TRBJ2-1; maybe TRBD2 (6 bases). The CDR3 loop spans 15 amino acids. Per germline, CDR1 SQVTM and CDR2 ANQGSEA. V was pared by 4 bases and J by 0 bases, with 13 bases between. The CDR3 spells CSVAAGPSSYNEQFF. Written as DNA, the CDR3 is TGCAGCGTTGCGGCGGGGCCCAGCTCCTACAATGAGCAGTTCTTC.

The J gene is TRBJ1-4, the V gene TRBV6-1; a weak D match, TRBD1 (5 bases). V lost 7 bases, J lost 8 bases, and 20 bases lay in between. Germline CDR1 is MNHNS and CDR2 is SASEGT. This CDR3 is 15 amino acids long. The CDR3 bases are TGTGCCAGCATCCTGGGGTGGGGCAAACGCGAAAAACTGTTTTTT. Translation gives CASILGWGKREKLFF.

V gene TRBV27 combines with J gene TRBJ1-3, with D maybe TRBD1 (5 bases). The CDR3 runs to 14 residues. Trimming stripped 2 bases from V and 6 bases from J, with 11 bases between. Per the germline V gene, CDR1 is MNHEY and CDR2 is SMNVEV (reference sequence). The CDR3 region is CASSLHGGANTIYF. The CDR3 bases are TGTGCCAGCAGTTTACACGGGGGTGCAAACACCATATATTTT.

V gene TRBV2 combines with J gene TRBJ2-2; perhaps TRBD1 as D (6 bases). Germline V gene sequence: CDR1 SNHLY, CDR2 FYNNEI. V dropped 6 bases and J dropped 1 base, with 6 bases sitting between them. The CDR3 is 13 amino acids. The CDR3, as DNA: TGTGCCAGCAGGGGACAGAACACCGGGGAGCTGTTTTTT. It yields the protein CASRGQNTGELFF.

The J gene is TRBJ2-1, the V gene TRBV6-6, with D unresolved. The germline CDR1 and CDR2 sequences are MNHNY and SVGAGI (reference sequence). V was pared by 0 bases and J by 6 bases, with 9 bases between. The CDR3 has 14 amino acids. CDR3 nucleotide sequence: TGTGCCAGCAGTTACTCGAAACAGTTCAATGAGCAGTTCTTC. Translation gives CASSYSKQFNEQFF.